These 21 T cell receptor beta chains share one sample of origin, sequenced in a study of response to subunit inactivated influenza vaccine. In TCRdb, the RT-PCR reads were re-called with MiXCR into one record per CDR3 protein. Among about 580,000 distinct CDR3 sequences, roughly 15% were seen once, and the ten largest hold over 8.5%. The sequencing here drew on PBMCs from blood, taken roughly 13 days after vaccination. The receptors originated from a man aged 45-65 years who received an inactivated influenza vaccine.

The chain employs TRBV5-6 and TRBJ2-1; TRBD2 might be the D (6 bases). Trimming removed 4 bases at V and 2 bases at J, with 16 bases between. Germline CDR1 reads SGHDT; CDR2 reads YYEEEE. The CDR3 runs to 16 residues. DNA for the CDR3: TGTGCCAGCAGCCACCCGGGGAGGACTCCCTACAATGAGCAGTTCTTC. This encodes CASSHPGRTPYNEQFF.

In its sample, this clonotype was seen a few times. The chain carries TRBV20-1 and TRBJ2-1, with 10 nucleotides matching TRBD2. The CDR3 contains 14 residues. The germline V gene encodes CDR1 DFQATT and CDR2 SNEGSKA (reference sequence). Trimming removed 3 bases from V and 8 bases from J; junction bases left unmatched: 7. CDR3 region: CSASSASGSDEQFF. The CDR3 coding sequence is TGCAGTGCTAGTTCGGCTAGCGGGAGTGATGAGCAGTTCTTC.

The chain is built from TRBV7-2 and TRBJ2-5; D may be TRBD2 (6 bases). The CDR3 has 14 amino acids. Looked up from germline, CDR1 is SGHTA and CDR2 is FQGNSA. Trimming cost V 4 bases and J 9 bases, with 18 bases left between them. The CDR3 region is CASSSPLAGLAQYF. The DNA for the CDR3 is TGTGCCAGCAGCTCCCCTCTCGCGGGGTTGGCCCAGTACTTC.

The gene calls are TRBV20-1 and TRBJ2-7, with 7 nucleotides matching TRBD1. This CDR3 has 12 amino acids. The ends lost 6 bases at V and 6 bases at J; junction bases unmatched: 8. Germline values: CDR1 DFQATT, CDR2 SNEGSKA (reference sequence). CDR3: CSARQGRLEQYF. The DNA for the CDR3 is TGCAGTGCCAGACAGGGTCGGCTCGAGCAGTACTTC.

This clonotype was seen only a few times. The gene calls are TRBV14 and TRBJ1-3; D uncertain. CDR1 is SGHDN, CDR2 FVKESK, per germline. CDR3 length equals 12 residues. The ends were cut back, 6 bases at V and 2 bases at J, with 5 bases in the middle. The CDR3 bases are TGTGCCAGCAGTTTCGCTGGAAACACCATATATTTT. This gives the protein CASSFAGNTIYF.

Only a few counts were recorded for this clonotype. This chain connects TRBV4-1 to TRBJ2-7, with 7 bases lining up with TRBD1. Germline V gives CDR1 MGHRA, CDR2 YSYEKL. The CDR3 spans 13 residues. V lost 2 bases, J lost 10 bases, and 8 bases stayed unmatched. CDR3: CASSQPGQPYQYF. The DNA of the CDR3 is TGCGCCAGCAGCCAACCGGGACAGCCATACCAGTACTTC.

This clonotype was picked up many times. The chain couples TRBV5-1 to TRBJ2-1; D remains unclear. The CDR3 runs to 12 residues. Trimming took 5 bases from V and 3 from J, leaving 6 bases between them. CDR1 SGHRS and CDR2 YFSETQ come from the germline V gene. CDR3 amino acids: CASRIIYNEQFF. CDR3 DNA sequence: TGCGCCAGCAGAATAATCTACAATGAGCAGTTCTTC.

The rearrangement joins TRBV2 to TRBJ2-1; 9 bases map to TRBD2. There are 16 residues in the CDR3. Germline loops: CDR1 SNHLY, CDR2 FYNNEI. The junction had 7 bases not matched to a gene; V was cut back by 3 bases and J by 4 bases. The DNA for the CDR3 is TGTGCCAGCAGTGAGATCCTAGCGGGGCCATACAATGAGCAGTTCTTC. Encoded protein: CASSEILAGPYNEQFF.

This clonotype was found a few times. This sequence joins TRBV11-2 and TRBJ2-3; D uncertain. The germline gives CDR1 SGHAT, CDR2 FQNNGV. V lost 6 bases, J lost 0 bases, and 7 bases lay in between. This CDR3 has 13 amino acids. The CDR3 region is CASRKMSTDTQYF. The CDR3 DNA follows: TGTGCCAGCAGGAAGATGAGCACAGATACGCAGTATTTT.

This clonotype was counted only a few times. The V and J genes are TRBV2 and TRBJ2-1; 8 bases match TRBD2. Trimming at V came to 0 bases and at J to 4 bases, leaving 5 bases not matched to a gene. Germline lookup yields CDR1 SNHLY and CDR2 FYNNEI. This CDR3 is 16 amino acids long. CDR3 residues: CASSEALRGRYNEQFF. CDR3 nucleotide sequence: TGTGCCAGCAGTGAAGCCCTTCGCGGGAGGTACAATGAGCAGTTCTTC.

This clonotype has more than one count but fewer than ten. This sequence joins TRBV4-1 and TRBJ1-4, with TRBD1 matching over 10 bases. The CDR3 sequence is 15 residues long. Per the germline V gene, CDR1 is MGHRA and CDR2 is YSYEKL. The V segment lost 5 bases and the J segment 8 bases; nucleotides outside the gene matches: 8. CDR3 sequence: CASSEVDRGREKLFF. The CDR3 DNA reads TGCGCCAGCAGCGAAGTCGACAGGGGGCGAGAAAAACTGTTTTTT.

There are many counts of this clonotype. The chain couples TRBV7-2 to TRBJ2-7, with unresolved D. Deletions cut 2 bases from V and 4 bases from J, with 3 bases between. There are 11 residues in the CDR3. Germline CDR1 SGHTA, CDR2 FQGNSA. The CDR3, as DNA: TGTGCCAGCAGCTTACTGTACGAGCAGTACTTC. Protein product: CASSLLYEQYF.

A few counts support this clonotype. V gene TRBV10-3 combines with J gene TRBJ2-7; no definite D call. The CDR3 loop spans 14 amino acids. The V end was cut by 0 bases, the J end by 0 bases, with 6 bases between. In germline, CDR1 is ENHRY, CDR2 SYGVKD. The CDR3: CAISESWVSYEQYF. CDR3 bases: TGTGCCATCAGTGAGTCTTGGGTCTCCTACGAGCAGTACTTC.

This chain uses TRBV7-2 with TRBJ2-4, with D tentatively TRBD1 (6 bases). CDR1 SGHTA and CDR2 FQGNSA come from the germline V gene. V lost 2 bases, J lost 0 bases, and 14 bases lay in between. This CDR3 has 17 amino acids. DNA of the CDR3: TGTGCCAGCAGCTTACAGGGGATCGGGGTAGCCAAAAACATTCAGTACTTC. Translated: CASSLQGIGVAKNIQYF. Looking up the rest from reference TRBV7-2 and TRBJ2-4 gives the full variable domain: GAGVSQSPSNKVTEKGKDVELRCDPISGHTALYWYRQSLGQGLEFLIYFQGNSAPDKSGLPSDRFSAERTGGSVSTLTIQRTQQEDSAVYLCASSLQGIGVAKNIQYFGAGTRLSVL.

The chain links TRBV5-1 to TRBJ2-1; the D gene is possibly TRBD1 (5 bases). Trimming took off 2 bases at V and 4 bases at J, with 13 bases between the two ends. The CDR3 runs to 15 residues. Looked up from germline, CDR1 is SGHRS and CDR2 is YFSETQ. The CDR3 region is CASSLGVRGYNEQFF. The CDR3 DNA is TGCGCCAGCAGCTTAGGGGTTAGGGGTTACAATGAGCAGTTCTTC. Together with reference TRBV5-1 and TRBJ2-1, the CDR3 gives the full variable domain: KAGVTQTPRYLIKTRGQQVTLSCSPISGHRSVSWYQQTPGQGLQFLFEYFSETQRNKGNFPGRFSGRQFSNSRSEMNVSTLELGDSALYLCASSLGVRGYNEQFFGPGTRLTVL.

The chain couples TRBV7-2 to TRBJ2-5; D is ambiguous. Trimming took off 5 bases at V and 5 bases at J, with 6 bases between the two ends. CDR1 is SGHTA and CDR2 is FQGNSA in the germline V gene. The CDR3 contains 11 residues. CDR3 in DNA: TGTGCCAGCAGCGCCTCGGAGACCCAGTACTTC. Translating it yields CASSASETQYF.

The rearrangement joins TRBV20-1 to TRBJ2-1, with 10 nucleotides matching TRBD2. The CDR3 is 16 amino acids. Germline loops: CDR1 DFQATT, CDR2 SNEGSKA (reference sequence). With V trimmed by 3 bases and J by 8 bases, 13 bases remained unmatched. As DNA, the CDR3 is TGCAGTGCTAGCCCTATCCTAGCGGGGGTAATTGATGAGCAGTTCTTC. Translation gives CSASPILAGVIDEQFF.

This clonotype appeared a few times. This chain links TRBV29-1 with TRBJ2-3; 11 bases fit TRBD2. The CDR3 runs 16 residues. Germline CDR1 is SQVTM and CDR2 is ANQGSEA. V trimming: 6 bases; J trimming: 5 bases; junction bases outside the gene matches: 13. Here the CDR3 DNA reads TGCAGCGTCCGCAGCCTAGCGGGGGGTACAGGAGATACGCAGTATTTT. This translates into CSVRSLAGGTGDTQYF.

This clonotype was counted a few times. The chain recombines TRBV20-1 with TRBJ2-1, with 9 bases matching TRBD2. The CDR3 sequence is 13 residues long. Germline values: CDR1 DFQATT, CDR2 SNEGSKA (reference sequence). CDR3: CRPSGTSYNEQFF. The CDR3 DNA reads as TGCAGGCCTAGCGGGACATCCTACAATGAGCAGTTCTTC.

This clonotype was counted only a few times. The CDR3 here is CASSLGTGFGYSGSYNEQFF. The CDR3 coding sequence is TGTGCCAGCAGCTTAGGGACAGGGTTTGGATACTCGGGCTCCTACAATGAGCAGTTCTTC. The rearrangement links TRBV11-1 to TRBJ2-1; TRBD1 matches at 8 bases. Trimming removed 1 base from V and 0 bases from J; junction bases left unmatched: 14. The CDR3 runs 20 residues. Per the germline V gene, CDR1 is SGHAT and CDR2 is FQDESV (reference sequence).

This chain links TRBV6-2 or TRBV6-3 with TRBJ2-1, with 14 nucleotides matching TRBD2. This CDR3 contains 18 residues. V lost 4 bases, J lost 4 bases, and 9 bases stayed unmatched. Germline V gene data show CDR1 as MNHEY and CDR2 as SVGEGT. The CDR3 DNA reads TGTGCCAGCAGTTGGGAGACTAGCGGGAGGGCCGGGTACAATGAGCAGTTCTTC. Its translation: CASSWETSGRAGYNEQFF.